These T cell receptor beta chains were read from a single sample in a study of glioma-infiltrating T cells. TCRdb called the multiplex PCR reads again in MiXCR, with one record for every CDR3 protein. The sample consists of about 130,000 distinct CDR3 sequences, roughly 23% of them appearing once. What was sequenced was glioma tissue, nonneoplastic brain tissue, or PBMCs (not recorded which). The receptors derive from a human donor with low-grade glioma or glioblastoma, undergoing nonglioma brain surgery, or in good health (not recorded which). Each CDR3 is given with its conserved first and last residue. D genes are given only for firm matches. Rows may omit the clone size; those that give it use once, few, many or a size class.

clone size: many
J gene: TRBJ2-1
V gene: TRBV12-3/TRBV12-4
D gene: TRBD1
CDR3 protein: CASTLDRAIYNEQFF
CDR3 DNA: TGTGCCAGCACCCTGGACAGGGCCATCTACAATGAGCAGTTCTTC

clone size: many
J gene: TRBJ2-3
V gene: TRBV15
D gene: TRBD2
CDR3 protein: CATSRDLAGGPDTQYF
CDR3 DNA: TGTGCCACCAGCAGAGATCTAGCGGGAGGGCCGGATACGCAGTATTTT

clone size: many
J gene: TRBJ2-5
V gene: TRBV19
D gene: -
CDR3 protein: CASSIPFETQYF
CDR3 DNA: TGTGCCAGTAGTATCCCTTTCGAGACCCAGTACTTC

clone size: few
J gene: TRBJ2-1
V gene: TRBV5-1
D gene: -
CDR3 protein: CASSSQGAGGYNEQFF
CDR3 DNA: TGCGCCAGCAGCTCCCAGGGGGCGGGGGGCTACAATGAGCAGTTCTTC

clone size: -
J gene: TRBJ1-5
V gene: TRBV18
D gene: -
CDR3 protein: CASSQDNNRPQHF
CDR3 DNA: TGTGCCAGCTCACAGGACAACAATCGGCCCCAGCATTTT

clone size: few
J gene: TRBJ2-6
V gene: TRBV29-1
D gene: -
CDR3 protein: CSVEEGVPGANVLTF
CDR3 DNA: TGCAGCGTTGAAGAGGGGGTCCCTGGGGCCAACGTCCTGACTTTC

clone size: many
J gene: TRBJ2-1
V gene: TRBV4-1
D gene: -
CDR3 protein: CASSQVGLGNEQFF
CDR3 DNA: TGCGCCAGCAGCCAAGTGGGCCTCGGCAATGAGCAGTTCTTC

clone size: -
J gene: TRBJ2-1
V gene: TRBV4-3
D gene: -
CDR3 protein: CASSQDAVLSSYNEQFF
CDR3 DNA: TGCGCCAGCAGCCAAGATGCGGTACTGAGCTCCTACAATGAGCAGTTCTTC

clone size: -
J gene: TRBJ2-7
V gene: TRBV7-2
D gene: TRBD1
CDR3 protein: CASSQGDRGRSYEQNF
CDR3 DNA: TGCGCCAGCAGCCAAGGGGACAGGGGACGGTCCTACGAGCAGAACTTC

clone size: many
J gene: TRBJ2-1
V gene: TRBV20-1
D gene: -
CDR3 protein: CSARDRGEPYNEQFF
CDR3 DNA: TGCAGTGCTAGAGATAGGGGGGAGCCGTACAATGAGCAGTTCTTC

clone size: many
J gene: TRBJ2-7
V gene: TRBV7-2
D gene: -
CDR3 protein: CASSLEWGRNEQYF
CDR3 DNA: TGTGCCAGCAGCTTAGAATGGGGAAGGAACGAGCAGTACTTC

clone size: -
J gene: TRBJ1-1
V gene: TRBV29-1
D gene: -
CDR3 protein: CSVEANAEAFF
CDR3 DNA: TGCAGCGTTGAGGCGAACGCTGAAGCTTTCTTT

clone size: many
J gene: TRBJ2-3
V gene: TRBV20-1
D gene: TRBD2
CDR3 protein: CSASPTLAGVLDTQYF
CDR3 DNA: TGCAGTGCTAGCCCCACCCTAGCGGGAGTGTTGGATACGCAGTATTTT

clone size: few
J gene: TRBJ1-1
V gene: TRBV12-3/TRBV12-4
D gene: TRBD1
CDR3 protein: CASSPQGAGTEAFF
CDR3 DNA: TGTGCCAGCAGTCCACAGGGGGCCGGCACTGAAGCTTTCTTT

clone size: -
J gene: TRBJ2-7
V gene: TRBV5-1
D gene: TRBD1
CDR3 protein: CASSSRDRALEQYF
CDR3 DNA: TGCGCCAGCAGCTCCCGGGACAGGGCTTTGGAGCAGTACTTC

clone size: few
J gene: TRBJ2-6
V gene: TRBV19
D gene: -
CDR3 protein: CSSSIYRAGANVLTF
CDR3 DNA: TGTTCCAGTAGTATTTACAGGGCTGGGGCCAACGTCCTGACTTTC

clone size: many
J gene: TRBJ2-1
V gene: TRBV4-1
D gene: -
CDR3 protein: CASSHQLASYNEQFF
CDR3 DNA: TGCGCCAGCAGCCACCAACTAGCCTCCTACAATGAGCAGTTCTTC

clone size: -
J gene: TRBJ1-2
V gene: TRBV4-3
D gene: -
CDR3 protein: CASSQGPGGGYIF
CDR3 DNA: TGCGCCAGCAGCCAAGGCCCGGGCGGTGGCTACATCTTC

clone size: -
J gene: TRBJ2-3
V gene: TRBV7-2
D gene: -
CDR3 protein: CASGLVRLPSTDTQYF
CDR3 DNA: TGTGCCAGCGGCTTAGTGCGACTACCGAGCACAGATACGCAGTATTTT

clone size: many
J gene: TRBJ1-1
V gene: TRBV12-3/TRBV12-4
D gene: TRBD1
CDR3 protein: CASSLSGQEAFF
CDR3 DNA: TGTGCCAGCAGTTTGTCGGGACAGGAAGCTTTCTTT

clone size: -
J gene: TRBJ2-3
V gene: TRBV5-4
D gene: TRBD2
CDR3 protein: CASSWGLAGDTQYF
CDR3 DNA: TGTGCCAGCAGCTGGGGACTAGCGGGAGATACGCAGTATTTT

clone size: -
J gene: TRBJ2-1
V gene: TRBV3-1
D gene: -
CDR3 protein: CASSPRHNEQFF
CDR3 DNA: TGTGCCAGCAGCCCACGCCACAATGAGCAGTTCTTC

clone size: -
J gene: TRBJ2-6
V gene: TRBV2
D gene: -
CDR3 protein: CASSEAAWTGANVLTF
CDR3 DNA: TGTGCCAGCAGTGAAGCGGCATGGACAGGGGCCAACGTCCTGACTTTC

clone size: many
J gene: TRBJ1-1
V gene: TRBV2
D gene: TRBD1
CDR3 protein: CASSTGGLNTEAFF
CDR3 DNA: TGTGCCAGCTCGACAGGGGGTCTAAACACTGAAGCTTTCTTT

clone size: many
J gene: TRBJ2-5
V gene: TRBV12-3/TRBV12-4
D gene: -
CDR3 protein: CASSLSGSETQYF
CDR3 DNA: TGTGCCAGCAGTTTATCCGGGTCAGAGACCCAGTACTTC

clone size: many
J gene: TRBJ1-5
V gene: TRBV3-1
D gene: -
CDR3 protein: CASSQVVGRNQPQHF
CDR3 DNA: TGTGCCAGCAGCCAAGTAGTGGGCCGCAATCAGCCCCAGCATTTT

clone size: many
J gene: TRBJ1-1
V gene: TRBV7-2
D gene: -
CDR3 protein: CASSSDSSNTEAFF
CDR3 DNA: TGTGCCAGCAGCTCGGACAGCTCGAACACTGAAGCTTTCTTT

clone size: many
J gene: TRBJ1-2
V gene: TRBV2
D gene: -
CDR3 protein: CASSETPREGYTF
CDR3 DNA: TGTGCCAGCAGTGAGACCCCCAGGGAAGGCTACACCTTC

clone size: many
J gene: TRBJ2-2
V gene: TRBV6-2/TRBV6-3
D gene: TRBD2
CDR3 protein: CASSFTTSGHANTGELFF
CDR3 DNA: TGTGCCAGCAGTTTTACGACTAGCGGCCACGCGAACACCGGGGAGCTGTTTTTT

clone size: many
J gene: TRBJ2-7
V gene: TRBV14
D gene: -
CDR3 protein: CASSQHTTFYEQYF
CDR3 DNA: TGTGCCAGCAGCCAACACACTACCTTTTACGAGCAGTACTTC

clone size: many
J gene: TRBJ1-1
V gene: TRBV3-1
D gene: -
CDR3 protein: CASSQQGRNTEAFF
CDR3 DNA: TGTGCCAGCAGCCAGCAGGGGAGGAACACTGAAGCTTTCTTT

clone size: many
J gene: TRBJ2-1
V gene: TRBV19
D gene: TRBD1
CDR3 protein: CASSPDRGIDEQFF
CDR3 DNA: TGTGCCAGTAGTCCCGACAGGGGAATCGATGAGCAGTTCTTC

clone size: few
J gene: TRBJ2-1
V gene: TRBV7-3
D gene: -
CDR3 protein: CASSQRGWGPIHDEQFF
CDR3 DNA: TGTGCCAGCAGCCAACGGGGTTGGGGGCCCATCCACGATGAGCAGTTCTTC

clone size: -
J gene: TRBJ2-3
V gene: TRBV20-1
D gene: TRBD2
CDR3 protein: CSAWQSGRARDTQYF
CDR3 DNA: TGCAGTGCTTGGCAAAGCGGGAGGGCCCGAGATACGCAGTATTTT

clone size: few
J gene: TRBJ2-1
V gene: TRBV4-3
D gene: TRBD2
CDR3 protein: CASSQGSGRAEHEQFF
CDR3 DNA: TGCGCCAGCAGCCAAGGGAGCGGGAGGGCCGAACATGAGCAGTTCTTC

clone size: many
J gene: TRBJ2-7
V gene: TRBV3-1
D gene: -
CDR3 protein: CASSQGVLVYEQYF
CDR3 DNA: TGTGCCAGCAGCCAAGGGGTTTTGGTCTACGAGCAGTACTTC

clone size: many
J gene: TRBJ2-3
V gene: TRBV6-2/TRBV6-3
D gene: -
CDR3 protein: CASSSGGTDTQYF
CDR3 DNA: TGTGCCAGCAGTTCAGGGGGCACAGATACGCAGTATTTT

clone size: -
J gene: TRBJ1-5
V gene: TRBV18
D gene: -
CDR3 protein: CASSPPGGRIHQPQHF
CDR3 DNA: TGTGCCAGCTCACCACCGGGCGGGAGAATTCATCAGCCCCAGCATTTT

clone size: many
J gene: TRBJ2-1
V gene: TRBV27
D gene: -
CDR3 protein: CAVKPGSPYNEQFF
CDR3 DNA: TGTGCCGTCAAACCCGGGAGCCCCTACAATGAGCAGTTCTTC

clone size: -
J gene: TRBJ1-1
V gene: TRBV4-1
D gene: -
CDR3 protein: CASSQDLGGRKNTEAFF
CDR3 DNA: TGCGCCAGCAGCCAAGATCTAGGGGGGCGGAAGAACACTGAAGCTTTCTTT

clone size: many
J gene: TRBJ2-3
V gene: TRBV18
D gene: -
CDR3 protein: CASSPLEGDTQYF
CDR3 DNA: TGTGCCAGCTCACCTTTGGAGGGGGATACGCAGTATTTT

clone size: many
J gene: TRBJ1-2
V gene: TRBV19
D gene: TRBD1
CDR3 protein: CASRTGEYDGYTF
CDR3 DNA: TGTGCCAGCCGGACAGGGGAATATGATGGCTACACCTTC

clone size: many
J gene: TRBJ2-2
V gene: TRBV7-2
D gene: TRBD1
CDR3 protein: CASSLDRGDTGELFF
CDR3 DNA: TGTGCCAGCAGCTTAGACAGGGGGGACACCGGGGAGCTGTTTTTT

clone size: many
J gene: TRBJ1-5
V gene: TRBV6-6
D gene: TRBD1
CDR3 protein: CASSYEGAAQPQHF
CDR3 DNA: TGTGCCAGCAGTTACGAGGGGGCTGCTCAGCCCCAGCATTTT

clone size: -
J gene: TRBJ2-2
V gene: TRBV12-3/TRBV12-4
D gene: TRBD1
CDR3 protein: CASNLQSKGAATGELFF
CDR3 DNA: TGTGCCAGCAATTTACAAAGTAAGGGGGCGGCCACCGGGGAGCTGTTTTTT

clone size: many
J gene: TRBJ1-2
V gene: TRBV10-3
D gene: -
CDR3 protein: CAISESAAALNYGYTF
CDR3 DNA: TGTGCCATCAGTGAGTCGGCAGCCGCGTTAAACTATGGCTACACCTTC

clone size: few
J gene: TRBJ2-3
V gene: TRBV18
D gene: -
CDR3 protein: CASSPQGTDTQYF
CDR3 DNA: TGTGCCAGCTCACCCCAGGGCACAGATACGCAGTATTTT

clone size: -
J gene: TRBJ2-3
V gene: TRBV28
D gene: -
CDR3 protein: CAGSYPGQRDTDKQYF
CDR3 DNA: TGTGCCGGCAGTTATCCTGGACAGCGGGATACAGATAAGCAGTATTTT

clone size: many
J gene: TRBJ1-5
V gene: TRBV7-9
D gene: TRBD1
CDR3 protein: CASSRTGSNQPQHF
CDR3 DNA: TGTGCCAGCAGCAGGACAGGGAGCAATCAGCCCCAGCATTTT

clone size: -
J gene: TRBJ2-3
V gene: TRBV7-3
D gene: -
CDR3 protein: CASRSRETDTQYF
CDR3 DNA: TGTGCCAGCCGCTCCCGGGAGACAGATACGCAGTATTTT

clone size: many
J gene: TRBJ1-1
V gene: TRBV4-2
D gene: -
CDR3 protein: CASSPPRNTEAFF
CDR3 DNA: TGTGCCAGCAGCCCTCCGAGGAACACTGAAGCTTTCTTT

clone size: many
J gene: TRBJ2-1
V gene: TRBV7-2
D gene: TRBD2
CDR3 protein: CASSSSGGPYNEQFF
CDR3 DNA: TGTGCCAGCAGCTCTAGCGGGGGGCCCTACAATGAGCAGTTCTTC

clone size: once
J gene: TRBJ2-3
V gene: TRBV5-1
D gene: TRBD2
CDR3 protein: CASSLIAGAADTQYF
CDR3 DNA: TGCGCCAGCAGCTTGATAGCGGGAGCTGCAGATACGCAGTATTTT